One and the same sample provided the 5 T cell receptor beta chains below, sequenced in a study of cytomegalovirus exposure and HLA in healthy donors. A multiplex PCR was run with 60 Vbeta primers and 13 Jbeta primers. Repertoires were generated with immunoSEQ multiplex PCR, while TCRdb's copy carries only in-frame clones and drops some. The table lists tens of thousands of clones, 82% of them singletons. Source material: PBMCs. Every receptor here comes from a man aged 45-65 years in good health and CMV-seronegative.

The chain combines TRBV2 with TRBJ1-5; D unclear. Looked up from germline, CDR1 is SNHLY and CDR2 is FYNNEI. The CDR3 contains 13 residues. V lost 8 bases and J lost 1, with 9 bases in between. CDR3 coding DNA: TGTGCCAGCGGAATGGGCAGCAATCAGCCCCAGCATTTT. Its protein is CASGMGSNQPQHF.

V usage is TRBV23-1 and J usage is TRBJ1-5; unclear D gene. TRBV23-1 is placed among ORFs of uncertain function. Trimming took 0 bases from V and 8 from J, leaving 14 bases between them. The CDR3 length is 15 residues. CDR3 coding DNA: TGCGCCAGCAGTCAATCGTGCGGGGTCGGAAAGCCCCAGCATTTT. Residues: CASSQSCGVGKPQHF.

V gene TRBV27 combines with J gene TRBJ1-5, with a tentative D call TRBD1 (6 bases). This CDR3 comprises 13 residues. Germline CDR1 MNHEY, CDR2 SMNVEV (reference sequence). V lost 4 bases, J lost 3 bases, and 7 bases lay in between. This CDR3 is CASSWDTNQPQHF. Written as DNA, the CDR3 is TGTGCCAGCAGTTGGGACACCAATCAGCCCCAGCATTTT.

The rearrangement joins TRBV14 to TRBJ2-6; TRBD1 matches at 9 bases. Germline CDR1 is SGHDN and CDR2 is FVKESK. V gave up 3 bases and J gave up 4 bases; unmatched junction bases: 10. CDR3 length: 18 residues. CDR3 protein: CASSQVGQGIKGANVLTF. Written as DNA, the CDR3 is TGTGCCAGCAGCCAGGTGGGACAGGGAATTAAAGGGGCCAACGTCCTGACTTTC.

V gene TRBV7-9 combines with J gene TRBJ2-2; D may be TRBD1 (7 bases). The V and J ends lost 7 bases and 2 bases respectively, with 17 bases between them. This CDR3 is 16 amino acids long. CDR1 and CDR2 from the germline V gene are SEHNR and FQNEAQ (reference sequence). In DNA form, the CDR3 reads TGTGCCAGCACCCCGGCAGGGGGGATAAACACCGGGGAGCTGTTTTTT. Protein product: CASTPAGGINTGELFF.